The 26 T cell receptor beta chains listed next were all sequenced from one sample in a study of T cells in localized non-small cell lung cancer. TCRdb's copy holds only in-frame clones and misses some; the assay was immunoSEQ multiplex PCR. This repertoire shows about 33,000 clones, around 94% found once; its top ten account for around 6.9%. Source: peripheral blood, taken before any cancer treatment. The receptors were gathered from a female donor of 60 years or more with stage I lung adenocarcinoma.

This rearrangement joins TRBV7-2 to TRBJ2-7; 8 bases fit TRBD1. The CDR3 extends over 15 amino acids. V dropped 4 bases and J dropped 5; count of bases not matched to a gene: 10. Germline-derived CDR1 and CDR2 are SGHTA and FQGNSA. CDR3 loop: CASSSDRGGWDEQYV. CDR3 sequence (DNA): TGTGCCAGCAGCTCCGACAGGGGAGGATGGGACGAGCAGTACGTC.

The V and J genes are TRBV28 and TRBJ1-5, with a tentative D call TRBD1 (5 bases). The CDR3 has 17 amino acids. Germline V gene lookup returns CDR1 MDHEN and CDR2 SYDVKM. The ends were cut back, 6 bases at V and 2 bases at J, with 20 bases in the middle. Written as DNA, the CDR3 is TGTGCCAGCAGACGGGACCCAGCGTGGAGGGGCAATCAGCCCCAGCATTTT. It translates to CASRRDPAWRGNQPQHF. The whole variable domain, remainder taken from reference TRBV28 and TRBJ1-5, is DVKVTQSSRYLVKRTGEKVFLECVQDMDHENMFWYRQDPGLGLRLIYFSYDVKMKEKGDIPEGYSVSREKKERFSLILESASTNQTSMYLCASRRDPAWRGNQPQHFGDGTRLSIL.

The V gene is TRBV2, the J gene TRBJ2-2, with 7 bases identical to TRBD1. CDR3 length: 15 amino acids. Germline trimming cut 5 bases from V and 7 bases from J; bases unmatched to any gene: 10. The germline CDR1 and CDR2 sequences are SNHLY and FYNNEI. As DNA, the CDR3 is TGTGCCAGCAGTCCCTTAACCAGGGGGTACGGGGAGCTGTTTTTT. It encodes CASSPLTRGYGELFF.

The rearrangement uses TRBV7-9 and TRBJ1-3, with D maybe TRBD1 (6 bases). Germline loops: CDR1 SEHNR, CDR2 FQNEAQ (reference sequence). The CDR3 has 13 amino acids. Trimming cost V 4 bases and J 5 bases, with 9 bases left between them. Written as DNA, the CDR3 is TGTGCCAGCAGCTGGGACACCAGAAACACCATATATTTT. Amino acids: CASSWDTRNTIYF.

This rearrangement joins TRBV14 to TRBJ1-6; D is unresolved. V gave up 6 bases and J gave up 6 bases, with 12 bases separating them. The V gene's germline CDR1 is SGHDN and CDR2 FVKESK. The CDR3 contains 14 residues. The CDR3 sequence: CASRRGGSNSPLHF. CDR3 DNA sequence: TGTGCCAGCAGACGCGGCGGGAGTAATTCACCCCTCCACTTT.

The V and J genes are TRBV18 and TRBJ1-2, with D perhaps TRBD1 (6 bases). Per germline, CDR1 KGHSH and CDR2 LQKENI. The V end lost 3 bases, the J end lost 6 bases, and 11 bases lay between the germline ends. This CDR3 contains 13 residues. This chain's CDR3 is CASSPEQGDGYTF. The CDR3 coding sequence is TGTGCCAGCTCACCGGAACAGGGTGATGGCTACACCTTC.

This chain uses TRBV4-2 with TRBJ2-3, with 11 bases lining up with TRBD1. The CDR3 loop spans 16 amino acids. After removal of 2 bases from V and 8 bases from J, the junction contained 9 bases not matched to a gene. Germline V lookup: CDR1 LGHNA, CDR2 YNFKEQ. The CDR3 bases are TGTGCCAGCAGCCAAAGGGCGGGACAGGGGGAGGGTACGCAGTATTTT. The encoded protein is CASSQRAGQGEGTQYF.

The CDR3 region is CASSLEAQRNTEAFF. The CDR3 coding sequence is TGTGCCAGCAGCTTAGAGGCCCAGCGTAACACTGAAGCTTTCTTT. The chain joins TRBV7-3 to TRBJ1-1; no definite D call. V lost 2 bases to trimming and J lost 2 bases, with 12 bases between them. CDR1 and CDR2 (germline): SGHTA, FQGTGA. The CDR3 runs 15 residues. The whole variable domain, filled in from reference TRBV7-3 and TRBJ1-1, reads GAGVSQTPSNKVTEKGKYVELRCDPISGHTALYWYRQSLGQGPEFLIYFQGTGAADDSGLPNDRFFAVRPEGSVSTLKIQRTERGDSAVYLCASSLEAQRNTEAFFGQGTRLTVV.

The chain uses TRBV4-1 and TRBJ1-4; perhaps TRBD1 as D (5 bases). The V gene's germline CDR1 is MGHRA and CDR2 YSYEKL. Between the trimmed V and J ends, which lost 2 bases and 5 bases, there was a span of 15 bases. This CDR3 is built from 16 residues. DNA of the CDR3: TGCGCCAGCAGCCAACCTCGACAGAGCCGAAATGAAAAACTGTTTTTT. Encoded protein: CASSQPRQSRNEKLFF.

The J gene is TRBJ2-4, the V gene TRBV28; D uncertain. V lost 5 bases and J lost 6, with 8 bases in between. Germline V gives CDR1 MDHEN, CDR2 SYDVKM. This CDR3 is built from 12 residues. Here the CDR3 reads CASSPPGNIQYF. The CDR3 DNA sequence: TGTGCCAGCAGTCCCCCGGGAAACATTCAGTACTTC.

This clone appeared a single time. This chain links TRBV2 with TRBJ1-4, with a tentative D call TRBD1 (6 bases). The CDR3 has 16 amino acids. Germline loops: CDR1 SNHLY, CDR2 FYNNEI. The V end was cut by 9 bases, the J end by 2 bases, with 19 bases between. The CDR3 loop reads CASALSGTFTNEKLFF. The CDR3 DNA follows: TGTGCCAGTGCCCTATCCGGGACATTTACTAATGAAAAACTGTTTTTT.

This chain links TRBV28 with TRBJ2-3; 8 bases are shared with TRBD2. The CDR3 has 18 amino acids. Germline V CDR1 and CDR2: MDHEN, SYDVKM. With 1 base clipped from V and 1 base from J, the junction kept 10 bases outside the gene matches. CDR3 protein: CASSLLVSGGYRTDTQYF. CDR3 bases: TGTGCCAGCAGTTTATTGGTGAGCGGGGGTTATCGCACAGATACGCAGTATTTT. The full variable domain, rest sourced from reference TRBV28 and TRBJ2-3, is DVKVTQSSRYLVKRTGEKVFLECVQDMDHENMFWYRQDPGLGLRLIYFSYDVKMKEKGDIPEGYSVSREKKERFSLILESASTNQTSMYLCASSLLVSGGYRTDTQYFGPGTRLTVL.

On this clone: Germline is not matched at one junction end, which may reflect a read error. The same CDR3 arises from other DNA sequences in this sample as well. The chain combines TRBV10-1 with TRBJ2-5; 9 bases agree with TRBD2. CDR1 is WNHNN and CDR2 is SYGVQD in the germline V gene (reference sequence). CDR3 length: 17 amino acids. For the CDR3, the DNA is TGCGCCAGCAGTGAGGATAGTAGCGGGAGAAAGGAGGAGACCCAATACTTC. This sequence encodes CASSEDSSGRKEETQYF.

V gene TRBV28 combines with J gene TRBJ2-7; 7 bases are shared with TRBD2. Germline V gene sequence: CDR1 MDHEN, CDR2 SYDVKM. There are 13 residues in the CDR3. The CDR3 spells CATSWEGTYEQYV. The CDR3 coding sequence is TGTGCCACCAGTTGGGAGGGAACCTACGAGCAGTACGTC.

V gene TRBV4-1 combines with J gene TRBJ1-2, with D unresolved. The CDR3 has 17 residues. V lost 4 bases and J 2 bases, leaving 20 bases between the germline ends. Per the germline V gene, CDR1 is MGHRA and CDR2 is YSYEKL. The CDR3 loop is CASSPGRARTFNYGYTF. Here the CDR3 DNA reads TGCGCCAGCAGCCCTGGGCGGGCACGAACCTTCAACTATGGCTACACCTTC.

The chain recombines TRBV15 with TRBJ2-6; a possible D gene is TRBD1 (6 bases). The CDR3 spans 15 residues. Germline V CDR1 and CDR2: LNHNV, YYDKDF (reference sequence). The V gene lost 5 bases and the J gene lost 5 bases, with 13 bases spanning the gap. CDR3 protein: CATSGGGGWANVLTF. The CDR3 DNA is TGTGCCACCAGCGGGGGCGGTGGCTGGGCCAACGTCCTGACTTTC.

The chain links TRBV10-3 to TRBJ2-2, with 9 bases matching TRBD1. The CDR3 is made up of 17 amino acids. CDR1 is ENHRY, CDR2 SYGVKD, per germline. The trim removed 6 bases at V and 3 bases at J, leaving 11 bases unmatched. As DNA, the CDR3 is TGTGCCATCAGCGCTCGGGGGCGGACAGGGGACACCGGGGAGCTGTTTTTT. Translation gives CAISARGRTGDTGELFF.

V gene TRBV19 combines with J gene TRBJ1-2, with 10 positions matching TRBD1. The germline V gene has CDR1 LNHDA and CDR2 SQIVND (reference sequence). J lost 2 bases, V lost 6 bases, and 6 bases had no gene match. The CDR3 has 15 residues. The CDR3 protein is CASSPGQGGNYGYTF. The CDR3 DNA follows: TGTGCCAGTAGCCCCGGACAGGGGGGAAACTATGGCTACACCTTC. The full variable domain, rest sourced from reference TRBV19 and TRBJ1-2, is DGGITQSPKYLFRKEGQNVTLSCEQNLNHDAMYWYRQDPGQGLRLIYYSQIVNDFQKGDIAEGYSVSREKKESFPLTVTSAQKNPTAFYLCASSPGQGGNYGYTFGSGTRLTVV.

The chain links TRBV2 to TRBJ1-1; D ambiguous. V lost 4 bases, J lost 3 bases, and 18 bases lay in between. The CDR3 is made up of 16 amino acids. From germline, CDR1 is SNHLY and CDR2 FYNNEI. The CDR3 DNA sequence: TGTGCCAGCAGTGTAAGGCCTCCGGCGATGGACACTGAAGCTTTCTTT. Protein product: CASSVRPPAMDTEAFF.

The rearrangement links TRBV5-6 to TRBJ1-5; D might be TRBD1 (5 bases). There are 13 residues in the CDR3. The germline V and J ends were trimmed by 2 bases and 6 bases, with 9 bases remaining between them. Germline V gives CDR1 SGHDT, CDR2 YYEEEE. CDR3 nucleotides: TGTGCCAGCAGCTTAGGGGCTACTCAGCCCCAGCATTTT. It yields the protein CASSLGATQPQHF.

The chain couples TRBV4-2 to TRBJ2-1; 13 bases map to TRBD2. The germline CDR1 and CDR2 sequences are LGHNA and YNFKEQ. Losses at the gene ends were 4 bases for V and 10 bases for J; bases not matched to a gene: 7. This CDR3 is 15 amino acids long. CDR3 in amino acids: CASSPTSGGAGEQFF. The CDR3 DNA sequence: TGTGCCAGCAGCCCCACTAGCGGGGGGGCCGGAGAGCAGTTCTTC.

This clone was seen only once. The V and J genes are TRBV7-2 and TRBJ1-1, with 12 bases lining up with TRBD1. This CDR3 has 17 amino acids. The junction had 6 bases not matched to a gene; V was cut back by 1 base and J by 3 bases. In germline, CDR1 is SGHTA, CDR2 FQGNSA. CDR3 loop: CASSLEGTGGFYTEAFF. In DNA form, the CDR3 reads TGTGCCAGCAGCTTAGAAGGGACAGGGGGCTTTTACACTGAAGCTTTCTTT. Full variable domain (outside the CDR3, taken from reference TRBV7-2 and TRBJ1-1): GAGVSQSPSNKVTEKGKDVELRCDPISGHTALYWYRQSLGQGLEFLIYFQGNSAPDKSGLPSDRFSAERTGGSVSTLTIQRTQQEDSAVYLCASSLEGTGGFYTEAFFGQGTRLTVV.

This chain joins TRBV2 and TRBJ2-1; D is perhaps TRBD1 (6 bases). V was shortened by 3 bases and J by 9 bases, with 21 bases between the two germline ends. Germline lookup yields CDR1 SNHLY and CDR2 FYNNEI. The CDR3 has 16 amino acids. CDR3 DNA: TGTGCCAGCAGTGACTTGGTCTTTATAGGGGGAAGTGAGCAGTTCTTC. It yields the protein CASSDLVFIGGSEQFF.

This chain's CDR3 is CASSSTGAATNEKLFF. CDR3 DNA: TGTGCCAGCAGCTCGACAGGGGCCGCAACTAATGAAAAACTGTTTTTT. This chain joins TRBV5-5 and TRBJ1-4; 8 bases are a match to TRBD1. Germline values: CDR1 SGHKS, CDR2 YYEKEE (reference sequence). This CDR3 is built from 16 residues. V shed 3 bases, J shed 0 bases, and the junction held 4 bases outside the gene matches.

The chain carries TRBV23-1 and TRBJ1-4; D remains unclear. TRBV23-1 is an ORF for which the function is uncertain. This CDR3 is 15 amino acids long. V dropped 2 bases and J dropped 8 bases, with 15 bases sitting between them. The CDR3 is CASSQEGSLSEKLFF. In nucleotides, the CDR3 is TGCGCCAGCAGTCAAGAGGGCAGTTTGAGCGAAAAACTGTTTTTT.

The chain couples TRBV6-1 to TRBJ1-5, with D unclear. Germline CDR1 reads MNHNS; CDR2 reads SASEGT. Deletions cut 1 base from V and 4 bases from J, with 11 bases between. This CDR3 contains 15 residues. The CDR3 sequence: CASSEVRRKNQPQHF. The CDR3 nucleotides read TGTGCCAGCAGTGAAGTACGGCGGAAAAATCAGCCCCAGCATTTT.